The 5 T cell receptor beta chains reported below all come from one sample, sequenced in a study of T cell changes during pregnancy in multiple sclerosis. Here immunoSEQ multiplex PCR was the method, and the copy in TCRdb shows in-frame clones only, minus some. The sample yields about 76,000 clones, approximately 93% seen once. The sequences come from peripheral blood, collected in the second trimester of pregnancy. The receptor set was obtained from a female donor with multiple sclerosis, enrolled in a pregnancy study.

This chain joins TRBV19 and TRBJ2-7; weak D call: TRBD2 (6 bases). Germline V gene sequence: CDR1 LNHDA, CDR2 SQIVND (reference sequence). The CDR3 extends over 15 amino acids. V was clipped by 3 bases and J by 5 bases, with 17 bases between them. CDR3 nucleotide sequence: TGTGCCAGTAGTATCGTTGACGGGGCGGGAAACGAGCAGTACTTC. Protein product: CASSIVDGAGNEQYF.

The chain joins TRBV15 to TRBJ2-7; the match to TRBD1 covers 7 bases. The ends lost 5 bases at V and 4 bases at J; junction bases unmatched: 11. The CDR3 runs 15 residues. Germline CDR1 LNHNV, CDR2 YYDKDF (reference sequence). The CDR3 region has the DNA TGTGCCACCAGCCCTCCGACAGGGAAAGGGTACGAGCAGTACTTC. It translates to CATSPPTGKGYEQYF.

This chain connects TRBV11-3 to TRBJ2-7; TRBD1 matches 8 bases. Trimming cost V 2 bases and J 2 bases; bases outside gene matches: 5. There are 15 residues in the CDR3. The germline CDR1 and CDR2 sequences are SGHNT and YENEEA. This CDR3 reads CASSLMTGDTYEQYF. CDR3 nucleotide sequence: TGTGCCAGCAGCTTAATGACAGGGGACACCTACGAGCAGTACTTC.

The chain combines TRBV11-3 with TRBJ1-6, with 9 nucleotides matching TRBD1. With V trimmed by 5 bases and J by 6 bases, 2 bases remained unmatched. Germline CDR1 reads SGHNT; CDR2 reads YENEEA. The CDR3 extends over 14 amino acids. The CDR3 loop reads CASSEQGANSPLHF. CDR3 nucleotides: TGTGCCAGCAGCGAACAGGGGGCTAATTCACCCCTCCACTTT.

The chain carries TRBV12-2 and TRBJ2-7; the tabulated D call, TRBD2, remains unverified against the DNA. TRBV12-2 represents a pseudogene. This CDR3 region has 18 residues. The CDR3 nucleotides read TGTGCAAGTCGCTTAGGACTAGCGGGCACCTCACTAGGCTACGAGCAGTACTTC. This codes for CASRLGLAGTSLGYEQYF.